One sample yielded the 4 T cell receptor beta chains listed below, sequenced in a study of prognosis after radiotherapy for stage I lung cancer. The study amplified the TCR beta CDR3 region from genomic DNA. This amplification was carried out by two rounds of multiplex PCR. First-round PCR, the initial amplification, used primers specific to each TRBV and TRBJ gene. Each CDR3 protein is one row after TCRdb ran MiXCR on the multiplex PCR reads. The data show tens of thousands of distinct CDR3 sequences, with around 40% seen just once and 57% held by the top ten. This sample comprised PBMCs, obtained before or after stereotactic body radiation therapy (not recorded which). The receptors come from a donor aged 50 or older with non-small cell lung cancer.

This clonotype was counted at least ten times. The V call is TRBV6-1, the J call TRBJ2-7; either TRBD1 or TRBD2 may supply D (6 bases each). Trimming removed 4 bases at V and 6 bases at J, with 16 bases between. The CDR3 has 14 residues. Germline V lookup: CDR1 MNHNS, CDR2 SASEGT. The CDR3 here is CASSALGGLSEQYF. The CDR3 coding sequence is TGTGCCAGCAGTGCCTTGGGGGGCCTCTCCGAGCAGTACTTC.

This clonotype appeared a single time. V gene TRBV5-1 combines with J gene TRBJ2-1, with D unclear. V shed 3 bases and J shed 4 bases, with 14 bases lying between them. The germline V gene has CDR1 SGHRS and CDR2 YFSETQ. The CDR3 runs to 15 residues. The CDR3 DNA reads TGCGCCAGCAGCTGGGCCCCCACCAGTTACAATGAGCAGTTCTTC. As protein: CASSWAPTSYNEQFF. Together with reference TRBV5-1 and TRBJ2-1, the CDR3 gives the full variable domain: KAGVTQTPRYLIKTRGQQVTLSCSPISGHRSVSWYQQTPGQGLQFLFEYFSETQRNKGNFPGRFSGRQFSNSRSEMNVSTLELGDSALYLCASSWAPTSYNEQFFGPGTRLTVL.

In this sample, this clonotype turned up many times. The V gene is TRBV20-1, the J gene TRBJ2-1, with 14 bases lining up with TRBD2. Germline lookup yields CDR1 DFQATT and CDR2 SNEGSKA (reference sequence). J gave up 4 bases and V 5 bases, and 13 bases lay outside the gene matches. This CDR3 contains 18 residues. The CDR3 nucleotides read TGCAGTGCTCCCCCGACTAGCGGGAGGGCCGGGGCGTACAATGAGCAGTTCTTC. Encoded protein: CSAPPTSGRAGAYNEQFF.

DNA of the CDR3: TGTGCCAGTAGTATAGATGTGGGCCGGACAGGGGAAAGACAGCCCCAGCATTTT. It is translated as CASSIDVGRTGERQPQHF. The chain recombines TRBV19 with TRBJ1-5; TRBD1 matches 9 bases. V trimming: 0 bases; J trimming: 7 bases; junction bases outside the gene matches: 13. The CDR3 is 18 amino acids. Looked up from germline, CDR1 is LNHDA and CDR2 is SQIVND (reference sequence).